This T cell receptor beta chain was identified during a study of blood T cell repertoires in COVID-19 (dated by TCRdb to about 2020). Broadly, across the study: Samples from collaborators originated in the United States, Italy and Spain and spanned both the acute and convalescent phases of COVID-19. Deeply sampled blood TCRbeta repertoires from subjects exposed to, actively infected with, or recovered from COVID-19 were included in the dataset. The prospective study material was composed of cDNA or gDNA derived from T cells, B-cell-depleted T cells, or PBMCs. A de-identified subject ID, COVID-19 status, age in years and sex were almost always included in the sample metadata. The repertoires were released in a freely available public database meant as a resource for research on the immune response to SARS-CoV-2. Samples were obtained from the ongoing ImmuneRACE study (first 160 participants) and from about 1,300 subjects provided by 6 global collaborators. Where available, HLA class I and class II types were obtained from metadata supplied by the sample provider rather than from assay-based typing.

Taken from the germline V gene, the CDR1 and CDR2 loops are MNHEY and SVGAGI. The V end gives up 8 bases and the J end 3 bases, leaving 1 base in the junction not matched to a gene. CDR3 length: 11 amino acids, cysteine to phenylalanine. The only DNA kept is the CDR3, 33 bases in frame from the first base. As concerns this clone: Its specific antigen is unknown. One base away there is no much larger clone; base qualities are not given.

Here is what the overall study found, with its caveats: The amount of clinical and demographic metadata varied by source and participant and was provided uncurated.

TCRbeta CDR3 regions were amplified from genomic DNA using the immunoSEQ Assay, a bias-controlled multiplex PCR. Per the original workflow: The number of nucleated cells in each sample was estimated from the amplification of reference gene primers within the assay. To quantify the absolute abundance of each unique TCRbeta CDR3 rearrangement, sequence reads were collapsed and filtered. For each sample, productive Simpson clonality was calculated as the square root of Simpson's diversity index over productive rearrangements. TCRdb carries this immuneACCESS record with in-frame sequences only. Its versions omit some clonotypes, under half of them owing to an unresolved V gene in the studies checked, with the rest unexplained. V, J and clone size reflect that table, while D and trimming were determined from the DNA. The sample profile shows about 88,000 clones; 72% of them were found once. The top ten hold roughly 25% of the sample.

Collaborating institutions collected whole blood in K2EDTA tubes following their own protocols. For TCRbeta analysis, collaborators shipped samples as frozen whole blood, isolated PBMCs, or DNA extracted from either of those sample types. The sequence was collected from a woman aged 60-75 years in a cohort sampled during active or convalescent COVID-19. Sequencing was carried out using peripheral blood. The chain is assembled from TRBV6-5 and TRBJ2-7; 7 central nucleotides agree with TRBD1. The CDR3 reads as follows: CASGTVYEQYF. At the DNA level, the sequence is TGTGCCAGCGGGACAGTCTACGAGCAGTACTTC.